A selection of T cell receptor beta chains follows, all from one sample in a study of T cells expressing NK-cell markers. For each CDR3 protein, TCRdb gives one entry from its re-call of the 5' RACE reads, without DNA. The ten most abundant clones cover 3% to 4.5% of a sample with hundreds of thousands of distinct CDR3 sequences. The sample consisted of blood T cells: a sorted CD56 or NKG2C T cell subset, CD4+ or CD8+ T cells, or bulk PBMC T cells (not recorded which). These receptors were collected from a man aged 18 to 30 in good health. CDR3s include the opening cysteine and the closing phenylalanine or tryptophan.

v_call	j_call	cdr3_aa
TRBV28	TRBJ2-1	CASRREGGPFNEQFF
TRBV5-1	TRBJ1-2	CASSLASLPNYGYTF
TRBV5-5	TRBJ2-7	CASSLGFQGYSYEQYF
TRBV29-1	TRBJ2-3	CSAALANTDTQYF
TRBV4-3	TRBJ2-1	CASSQTGTSEHNEQFF
TRBV20-1	TRBJ1-6	CSASSTGTLGSPLHF
TRBV9	TRBJ2-1	CASSGLSPGGQFF
TRBV10-3	TRBJ2-7	CATSDITDEQYF
TRBV29-1	TRBJ2-1	CSARTSGSTDNEQFF
TRBV5-1	TRBJ2-5	CASSGTGGSVRETQYF
TRBV6-2/TRBV6-3	TRBJ2-4	CASSYLPGGDIQYF
TRBV4-1	TRBJ2-3	CASSPTGGAGDTQYF